Below, 26 T cell receptor beta chains from the same sample are listed, as sequenced in a study of graft-versus-host responses after intestinal transplantation. Their antigens are not known. Libraries were prepared by immunoSEQ multiplex PCR; TCRdb keeps only in-frame clonotypes and omits some of them. The data contain about 130,000 clones, about 92% of them seen just once; the ten biggest clones take up 0.16%. Sequencing used unstimulated CD4+ T cells sorted from spleen or lymph node cells, obtained before intestinal transplant. All receptors derive from a human donor who received an intestinal transplant.

This chain connects TRBV19 to TRBJ1-4; D is uncertain. Germline CDR1 LNHDA, CDR2 SQIVND (reference sequence). The ends were cut back, 4 bases at V and 7 bases at J, with 10 bases in the middle. This CDR3 is 13 amino acids long. The CDR3 here is CASSTAGGEKLFF. The CDR3 bases are TGTGCCAGTAGTACGGCAGGTGGTGAAAAACTGTTTTTT.

CDR3 region: CAWSVRRDGYTF. The CDR3 DNA reads as TGTGCCTGGAGTGTACGAAGGGATGGCTACACCTTC. This sequence joins TRBV30 and TRBJ1-2, with D hard to call. Germline V gives CDR1 GTSNPN, CDR2 SVGIG (reference sequence). This CDR3 has 12 amino acids. The V end lost 0 bases, the J end lost 6 bases, and 8 bases lay between the germline ends. Full variable domain (outside the CDR3, taken from reference TRBV30 and TRBJ1-2): SQTIHQWPATLVQPVGSPLSLECTVEGTSNPNLYWYRQAAGRGLQLLFYSVGIGQISSEVPQNLSASRPQDRQFILSSKKLLLSDSGFYLCAWSVRRDGYTFGSGTRLTVV.

The chain uses TRBV7-6 and TRBJ1-1; D is ambiguous. The V end was cut by 4 bases, the J end by 3 bases, with 15 bases between. The length of the CDR3 is 15 residues. Germline CDR1 SGHVS, CDR2 FNYEAQ. CDR3 residues: CASSSSAEDDTEAFF. CDR3 sequence (DNA): TGTGCCAGCAGCTCCTCGGCGGAGGACGACACTGAAGCTTTCTTT.

V is TRBV19 and J is TRBJ1-4; weak D call: TRBD1 (5 bases). There are 14 residues in the CDR3. Germline assignment: CDR1 LNHDA and CDR2 SQIVND (reference sequence). Trimming stripped 5 bases from V and 8 bases from J, with 15 bases between. The CDR3 reads CASSGAGLYEKLFF. Here the CDR3 DNA reads TGTGCCAGTAGTGGGGCGGGGTTGTACGAAAAACTGTTTTTT.

J is TRBJ1-2 and V is TRBV29-1, with 12 positions matching TRBD1. V was pared by 5 bases and J by 4 bases, with 5 bases of the junction left unmatched. Germline V lookup: CDR1 SQVTM, CDR2 ANQGSEA. This CDR3 is built from 14 residues. CDR3 in amino acids: CSVRDRGRAYGYTF. The CDR3, as DNA: TGCAGCGTTAGGGACAGGGGGCGCGCCTATGGCTACACCTTC. The complete variable domain, with remaining parts taken from reference TRBV29-1 and TRBJ1-2, reads SAVISQKPSRDICQRGTSLTIQCQVDSQVTMMFWYRQQPGQSLTLIATANQGSEATYESGFVIDKFPISRPNLTFSTLTVSNMSPEDSSIYLCSVRDRGRAYGYTFGSGTRLTVV.

V usage is TRBV7-9 and J usage is TRBJ1-1; 7 bases align to TRBD1. CDR1 SEHNR and CDR2 FQNEAQ come from the germline V gene (reference sequence). V lost 0 bases to trimming and J lost 0 bases; unmatched junction nucleotides: 4. This CDR3 has 16 amino acids. CDR3 in amino acids: CASSLAQGGMNTEAFF. CDR3 bases: TGTGCCAGCAGCTTAGCCCAGGGGGGGATGAACACTGAAGCTTTCTTT.

This sequence joins TRBV7-9 and TRBJ1-2; D unresolved. Germline assignment: CDR1 SEHNR and CDR2 FQNEAQ (reference sequence). The CDR3 runs to 17 residues. Trimming cost V 5 bases and J 1 base, with 20 bases left between them. The CDR3 nucleotides read TGTGCCAGCAGCATAACCAGAGGGCACACAGTTAACTATGGCTACACCTTC. It is translated as CASSITRGHTVNYGYTF.

The chain couples TRBV6-1 to TRBJ2-7; 9 nucleotides match TRBD1. The CDR3 runs 14 residues. Trimming removed 10 bases from V and 3 bases from J; junction bases left unmatched: 10. CDR1 and CDR2 from the germline V gene are MNHNS and SASEGT. CDR3 sequence: CATSPGQGVYEQYF. In DNA, the CDR3 is TGTGCCACATCCCCGGGACAGGGAGTCTACGAGCAGTACTTC.

V is TRBV27 and J is TRBJ2-7; TRBD2 matches at 9 bases. The junction had 0 bases not matched to a gene; V was cut back by 2 bases and J by 4 bases. This CDR3 region has 13 residues. Germline assignment: CDR1 MNHEY and CDR2 SMNVEV (reference sequence). CDR3 DNA sequence: TGTGCCAGCAGTTTAGCGGGGGGGTACGAGCAGTACTTC. The encoded protein is CASSLAGGYEQYF.

The J gene is TRBJ2-1, the V gene TRBV5-6; 12 nucleotides line up with TRBD2. Germline V gives CDR1 SGHDT, CDR2 YYEEEE. This CDR3 is 17 amino acids long. J was trimmed by 8 bases and V by 4 bases; bases with no gene match: 13. The CDR3 bases are TGTGCCAGCAGCGGGGGTCTAGCGGGGGGGCTAGCGGATGAGCAGTTCTTC. Its protein product is CASSGGLAGGLADEQFF. Supplemented by reference TRBV5-6 and TRBJ2-1, the full variable domain reads DAGVTQSPTHLIKTRGQQVTLRCSPKSGHDTVSWYQQALGQGPQFIFQYYEEEERQRGNFPDRFSGHQFPNYSSELNVNALLLGDSALYLCASSGGLAGGLADEQFFGPGTRLTVL.

The chain joins TRBV6-1 to TRBJ2-1; TRBD1 might be the D (5 bases). Looked up from germline, CDR1 is MNHNS and CDR2 is SASEGT. The V and J ends lost 3 bases and 0 bases respectively, with 9 bases between them. The CDR3 is 15 amino acids. The CDR3: CASSDGDSSYNEQFF. The CDR3 DNA reads TGTGCCAGCAGTGATGGCGACAGCTCCTACAATGAGCAGTTCTTC.

This sequence joins TRBV7-9 and TRBJ1-6; 8 bases agree with TRBD1. The germline CDR1 and CDR2 sequences are SEHNR and FQNEAQ (reference sequence). Trimming took 0 bases from V and 5 from J; bases not matched to a gene: 9. The CDR3 spans 18 residues. The CDR3 loop is CASSLAGIRDRHNSPLHF. In DNA form, the CDR3 reads TGTGCCAGCAGCTTAGCGGGAATCCGGGACAGGCATAATTCACCCCTCCACTTT.

The CDR3 protein is CASSTGGGGAEAFF. The CDR3 DNA follows: TGTGCCAGTTCCACAGGGGGCGGCGGAGCTGAAGCTTTCTTT. V gene TRBV19 combines with J gene TRBJ1-1; the match to TRBD1 covers 9 bases. Germline V gene lookup returns CDR1 LNHDA and CDR2 SQIVND (reference sequence). The CDR3 covers 14 residues. V was pared by 8 bases and J by 6 bases, with 10 bases of the junction left unmatched.

The chain is built from TRBV5-1 and TRBJ2-1; 7 bases line up with TRBD2. The CDR3 length is 15 residues. The J segment lost 3 bases and the V segment lost 0 bases, leaving 3 bases of the junction unmatched. The germline V gene encodes CDR1 SGHRS and CDR2 YFSETQ. The CDR3 loop is CASSLERGFYNEQFF. In nucleotides, the CDR3 is TGCGCCAGCAGCTTGGAGCGGGGATTCTACAATGAGCAGTTCTTC.

The V gene is TRBV19, the J gene TRBJ2-7; possibly TRBD1 for D (6 bases). V was trimmed by 3 bases and J by 3 bases, leaving 12 bases between them. CDR3 length: 14 residues. Germline-derived CDR1 and CDR2 are LNHDA and SQIVND (reference sequence). CDR3 coding DNA: TGTGCCAGTAGTATGGAACAGGGCAGCTACGAGCAGTACTTC. Its protein product is CASSMEQGSYEQYF.

This clone was counted once. The same CDR3 is also encoded by other DNA sequences in this sample. The CDR3 is CASSFQGADTQYF. For the CDR3, the DNA is TGTGCCAGCAGCTTCCAGGGCGCAGATACGCAGTATTTT. The chain uses TRBV7-9 and TRBJ2-3; possible D gene TRBD1, 5 bases. The germline V and J ends were trimmed by 3 bases and 4 bases, with 8 bases remaining between them. The CDR3 is 13 residues long. CDR1 is SEHNR, CDR2 FQNEAQ, per germline (reference sequence).

This chain joins TRBV10-1 and TRBJ2-2; 10 bases agree with TRBD1. The CDR3 contains 16 residues. The J segment lost 6 bases and the V segment lost 6 bases, leaving 10 bases of the junction unmatched. CDR1 and CDR2 (germline): WNHNN, SYGVQD (reference sequence). Here the CDR3 reads CASSDLGDRGSGELFF. DNA for the CDR3: TGCGCCAGCAGCGACCTCGGGGACAGGGGTTCCGGGGAGCTGTTTTTT.

This chain uses TRBV5-1 with TRBJ2-2, with TRBD1 as a possible D gene (6 bases). This CDR3 region has 13 residues. Trimming removed 4 bases from V and 6 bases from J, with 10 bases in between. Germline V gene data show CDR1 as SGHRS and CDR2 as YFSETQ. CDR3 DNA: TGCGCCAGCAGCACAACAGGGTCCGGGGAGCTGTTTTTT. Translation gives CASSTTGSGELFF.

This sequence joins TRBV5-5 and TRBJ1-1; D not resolved. V was trimmed by 3 bases and J by 4 bases, leaving 10 bases between them. This CDR3 contains 13 residues. CDR1 is SGHKS, CDR2 YYEKEE, per germline (reference sequence). CDR3 residues: CASSSGPFTEAFF. For the CDR3, the DNA is TGTGCCAGCAGCTCCGGACCTTTCACTGAAGCTTTCTTT. The whole variable domain, filled in from reference TRBV5-5 and TRBJ1-1, reads DAGVTQSPTHLIKTRGQQVTLRCSPISGHKSVSWYQQVLGQGPQFIFQYYEKEERGRGNFPDRFSARQFPNYSSELNVNALLLGDSALYLCASSSGPFTEAFFGQGTRLTVV.

The rearrangement links TRBV6-1 to TRBJ2-4, with TRBD2 as a possible D gene (6 bases). CDR1 and CDR2 from the germline V gene are MNHNS and SASEGT. The CDR3 contains 13 residues. Trimming cost V 4 bases and J 8 bases, with 12 bases left between them. The CDR3 region has the DNA TGTGCCAGCAGTGTGGAGGGGAAGGACATTCAGTACTTC. Protein: CASSVEGKDIQYF.

This chain joins TRBV7-3 and TRBJ2-3; 8 bases fit TRBD2. The trim removed 5 bases at V and 5 bases at J, leaving 12 bases unmatched. From germline, CDR1 is SGHTA and CDR2 FQGTGA. The CDR3 is made up of 16 amino acids. CDR3 DNA: TGTGCCAGCAGCCCCCTCGGGGGGGCCAAAGGAGATACGCAGTATTTT. Translated: CASSPLGGAKGDTQYF.

The V and J genes are TRBV9 and TRBJ1-3; D gene ambiguous. The CDR3 sequence is 15 residues long. Trimming left V 0 bases short and J 2 bases short, with 9 bases between. CDR1 and CDR2 from the germline V gene are SGDLS and YYNGEE. This CDR3 is CASSVDGETGNTIYF. Written as DNA, the CDR3 is TGTGCCAGCAGCGTAGACGGGGAGACTGGAAACACCATATATTTT.

The chain is built from TRBV7-8 and TRBJ2-7, with D perhaps matching TRBD2 (5 bases). Between the trimmed V and J ends, which lost 3 bases and 9 bases, there was a span of 9 bases. The CDR3 is made up of 11 amino acids. The germline gives CDR1 SGHVS, CDR2 FQNEAQ. CDR3 region: CASSLRVVQYF. Written as DNA, the CDR3 is TGTGCCAGCAGCTTGAGGGTGGTGCAGTACTTC.

This rearrangement joins TRBV7-2 to TRBJ2-3; D perhaps matches TRBD2 (5 bases). V was clipped by 2 bases and J by 3 bases, with 9 bases between them. CDR1 is SGHTA, CDR2 FQGNSA, per germline. This CDR3 has 14 amino acids. The CDR3 region is CASSLRERTDTQYF. The DNA of the CDR3 is TGTGCCAGCAGCTTAAGGGAGAGGACAGATACGCAGTATTTT.

The chain combines TRBV1 with TRBJ2-7. TRBV1 is marked as a pseudogene. The CDR3 covers 17 residues. The CDR3: CTSSHRSGDWKVYEQYF. The CDR3 DNA follows: TGCACCAGCAGCCATAGGTCAGGGGACTGGAAGGTCTACGAGCAGTACTTC.

This clone appeared once. CDR3 region: CASRRGQGGEKLFF. The CDR3 DNA reads TGTGCCAGTCGCCGGGGACAGGGAGGGGAAAAACTGTTTTTT. The V and J genes are TRBV2 and TRBJ1-4; 9 positions agree with TRBD1. There are 14 residues in the CDR3. CDR1 is SNHLY, CDR2 FYNNEI, per germline. Trimming removed 9 bases from V and 8 bases from J; junction bases left unmatched: 10.